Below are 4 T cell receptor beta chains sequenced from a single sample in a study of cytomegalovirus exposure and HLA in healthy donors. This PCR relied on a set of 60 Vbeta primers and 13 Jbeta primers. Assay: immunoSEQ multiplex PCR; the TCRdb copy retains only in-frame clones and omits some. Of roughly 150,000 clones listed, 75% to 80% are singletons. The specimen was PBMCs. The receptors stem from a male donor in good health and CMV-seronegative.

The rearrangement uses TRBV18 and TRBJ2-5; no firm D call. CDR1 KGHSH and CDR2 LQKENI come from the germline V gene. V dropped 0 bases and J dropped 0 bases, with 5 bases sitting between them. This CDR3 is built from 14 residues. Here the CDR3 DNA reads TGTGCCAGCTCACCACCGACAAACCAAGAGACCCAGTACTTC. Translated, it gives CASSPPTNQETQYF.

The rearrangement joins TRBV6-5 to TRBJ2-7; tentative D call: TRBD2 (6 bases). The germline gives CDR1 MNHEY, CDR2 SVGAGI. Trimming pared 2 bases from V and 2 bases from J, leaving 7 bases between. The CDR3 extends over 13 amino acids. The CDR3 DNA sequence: TGTGCCAGCAGTTACGGGGGGACCTACGAGCAGTACTTC. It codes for CASSYGGTYEQYF.

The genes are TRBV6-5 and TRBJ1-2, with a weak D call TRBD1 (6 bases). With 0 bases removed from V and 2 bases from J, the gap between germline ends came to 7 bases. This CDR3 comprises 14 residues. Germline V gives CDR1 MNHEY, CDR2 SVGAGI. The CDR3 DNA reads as TGTGCCAGCAGTTACTCCACAGGGAACTATGGCTACACCTTC. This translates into CASSYSTGNYGYTF.

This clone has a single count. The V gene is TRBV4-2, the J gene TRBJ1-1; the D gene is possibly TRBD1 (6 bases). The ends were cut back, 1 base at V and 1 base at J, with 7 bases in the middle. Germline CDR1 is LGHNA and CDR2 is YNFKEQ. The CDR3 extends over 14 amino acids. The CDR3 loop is CASSQGTENTEAFF. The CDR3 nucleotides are TGTGCCAGCAGCCAAGGGACAGAGAACACTGAAGCTTTCTTT.